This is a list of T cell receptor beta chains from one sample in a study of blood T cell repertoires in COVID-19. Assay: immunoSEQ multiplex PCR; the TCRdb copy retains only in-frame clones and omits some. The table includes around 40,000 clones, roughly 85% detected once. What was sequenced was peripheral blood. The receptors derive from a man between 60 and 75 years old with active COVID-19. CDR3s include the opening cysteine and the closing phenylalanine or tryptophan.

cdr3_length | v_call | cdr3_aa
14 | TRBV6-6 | CASSFAETGVEQYF
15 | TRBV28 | CASRTTGTVNTEAFF
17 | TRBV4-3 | CASSQVPGTGITGELFF
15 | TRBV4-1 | CASSQDRGASSPLHF
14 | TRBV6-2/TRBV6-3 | CASSRDRQSTRGTF
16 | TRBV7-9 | CASSLEGQGAFNEQFF
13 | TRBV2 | CARSRDRDETQYF
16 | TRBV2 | CASSTGQGALRETQYF
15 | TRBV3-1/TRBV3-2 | CASSQGTSATGELFF
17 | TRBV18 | CASSPEISSGRAYEQYF
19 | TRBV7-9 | CASSLVTSGYLRGIYEQYF
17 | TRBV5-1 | CASSVDGGSLAKNIQYF
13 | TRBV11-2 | CASSFDRRDGYTF
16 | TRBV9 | CASSVARQQGTGGYTF
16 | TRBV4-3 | CASSQDGTLNTGELFF
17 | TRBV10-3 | CAISSGLAGGSTDTQYF
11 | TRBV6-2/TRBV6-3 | CASSRGETQYF
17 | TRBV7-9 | CASSLAPGNWITGELFF
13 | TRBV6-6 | CASSPGTGTEAFF
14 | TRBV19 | CASSPRELEGVLTF
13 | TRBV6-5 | CASNSAGANVLTF
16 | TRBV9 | CASSESGLAGTDTQYF
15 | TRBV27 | CASSPGTVITGELFF
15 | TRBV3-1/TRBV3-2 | CASSPLQGGNSPLHF
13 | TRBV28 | CASSLTSPNEQFF
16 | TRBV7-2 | CASSLGQGLGHNEQFF
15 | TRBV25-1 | CASSETGGSSYEQYF
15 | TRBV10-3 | CAISESNLRKPRAFF
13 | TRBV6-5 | CAGSPGSPGELFF
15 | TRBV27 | CASSLLGQGSGELFF
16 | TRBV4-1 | CASSQISLRGGNEQFF
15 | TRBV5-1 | CASSFQADSYNEQFF
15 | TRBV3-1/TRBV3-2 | CASSQDGGLNTEAFF
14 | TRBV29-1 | CSVDSGYSQETQYF
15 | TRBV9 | CASSVVGLARETQYF
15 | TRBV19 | CATTRTGLANNEQFF
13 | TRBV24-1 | CATSGAPPDTQYF